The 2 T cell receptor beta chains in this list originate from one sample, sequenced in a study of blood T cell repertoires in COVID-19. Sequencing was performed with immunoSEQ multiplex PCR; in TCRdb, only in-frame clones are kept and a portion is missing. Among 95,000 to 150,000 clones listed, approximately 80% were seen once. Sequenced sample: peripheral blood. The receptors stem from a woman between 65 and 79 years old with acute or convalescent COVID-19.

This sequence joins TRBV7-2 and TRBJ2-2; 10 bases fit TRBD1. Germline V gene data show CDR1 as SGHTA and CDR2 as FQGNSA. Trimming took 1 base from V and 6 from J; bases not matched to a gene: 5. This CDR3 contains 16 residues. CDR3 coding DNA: TGTGCCAGCAGCTTAGGGGACAGGGGTTTTCCCGGGGAGCTGTTTTTT. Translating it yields CASSLGDRGFPGELFF. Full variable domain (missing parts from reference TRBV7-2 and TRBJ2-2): GAGVSQSPSNKVTEKGKDVELRCDPISGHTALYWYRQSLGQGLEFLIYFQGNSAPDKSGLPSDRFSAERTGGSVSTLTIQRTQQEDSAVYLCASSLGDRGFPGELFFGEGSRLTVL.

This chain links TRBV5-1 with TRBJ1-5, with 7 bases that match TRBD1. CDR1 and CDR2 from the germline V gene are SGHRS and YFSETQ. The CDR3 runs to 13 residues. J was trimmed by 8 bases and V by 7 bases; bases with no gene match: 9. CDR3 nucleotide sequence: TGCGCCAGCTCTCAGACAGGGCTCGAGCCCCAGCATTTT. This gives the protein CASSQTGLEPQHF.